Here is one TCR beta chain with its context. Its antigen is not identified. This entry is derived from a study of T cell clonotyping in hematopoietic cell transplantation. The repertoire was sequenced with immunoSEQ multiplex PCR; TCRdb's copy has only in-frame clones and lacks some. Of under 15,000 clones detected, 80% to 95% appear once; the ten largest clones hold about 1.3%. Germline trimming cut 5 bases from V and 2 bases from J; bases unmatched to any gene: 0. The CDR3 totals 15 residues. CDR1 is SGHNT, CDR2 YENEEA, per germline. The study, taken as a whole, reports: Graft donor and pretransplant recipient Inverse Simpson Index values predicted broader posttransplant TCR diversity. Without cell sorting, CD4 versus CD8 contributions remain unresolved.

The V and J genes are TRBV11-3 and TRBJ2-5; TRBD2 matches 15 bases. This TCR was sampled from a man between 25 and 39 years old in good health. Some clones in this sample may be carry-over from other donors' samples. Material: peripheral blood mononuclear cells. The CDR3 here is CASSGTSGGQETQYF. For the CDR3, the DNA is TGTGCCAGCAGCGGGACTAGCGGGGGGCAAGAGACCCAGTACTTC.